This passage covers 32 T cell receptor beta chains from one sample sequenced in a study of control samples from healthy donors and cancer patients. Generated by immunoSEQ multiplex PCR, the TCRdb table keeps only in-frame clones and is missing some. The sample lists 80,000 to 100,000 clones, around 88% occurring once. Specimen: blood. The receptor set was obtained from a man aged 25 to 45 in good health.

This clone has more than one count but fewer than ten. The J gene is TRBJ2-7, the V gene TRBV21-1. TRBV21-1 is a documented pseudogene. This CDR3 has 15 residues. As DNA, the CDR3 is TGTGCCAGCAGCAAAGTTATGAGGGGGGTCTACGAGCAGTACTTC. It is translated as CASSKVMRGVYEQYF.

This sequence joins TRBV19 and TRBJ2-3; D is unclear. Deletions cut 0 bases from V and 7 bases from J, with 8 bases between. The CDR3 is made up of 13 amino acids. The germline V gene encodes CDR1 LNHDA and CDR2 SQIVND (reference sequence). CDR3 region: CASSIDLVNTQYF. Here the CDR3 DNA reads TGTGCCAGTAGTATAGATCTAGTGAATACGCAGTATTTT.

The genes are TRBV6-1 and TRBJ2-4, with D maybe TRBD1 (5 bases). The ends were cut back, 2 bases at V and 0 bases at J, with 8 bases in the middle. Germline CDR1 MNHNS, CDR2 SASEGT. This CDR3 has 15 residues. The CDR3 region is CASSERQIAKNIQYF. The CDR3 region has the DNA TGTGCCAGCAGTGAAAGACAGATAGCCAAAAACATTCAGTACTTC.

J is TRBJ2-7 and V is TRBV11-2; perhaps TRBD2 as D (7 bases). Trimming pared 6 bases from V and 4 bases from J, leaving 19 bases between. The CDR3 sequence is 15 residues long. Germline V gene lookup returns CDR1 SGHAT and CDR2 FQNNGV. CDR3 nucleotide sequence: TGTGCCAGCAGACTAGGGGGGGGGAGCTTATACGAGCAGTACTTC. It specifies CASRLGGGSLYEQYF.

The chain uses TRBV11-3 and TRBJ2-2; no definite D call. The ends were cut back, 3 bases at V and 3 bases at J, with 8 bases in the middle. The germline V gene encodes CDR1 SGHNT and CDR2 YENEEA. The CDR3 runs to 14 residues. CDR3: CASSFDGYTGELFF. DNA for the CDR3: TGTGCCAGCAGCTTTGATGGTTACACCGGGGAGCTGTTTTTT.

V is TRBV6-7 and J is TRBJ1-4, with 9 bases identical to TRBD1. TRBV6-7 is filed as an ORF, its function uncertain. V lost 2 bases, J lost 4 bases, and 14 bases stayed unmatched. The CDR3 has 19 residues. DNA of the CDR3: TGTGCCAGCAGTTACCCCCGTTCCCGGGACAGGGAATTTAATGAAAAACTGTTTTTT. Its translation is CASSYPRSRDREFNEKLFF.

In its sample, this clone was seen once. The genes are TRBV5-1 and TRBJ2-1, with D tentatively TRBD2 (5 bases). The ends were cut back, 0 bases at V and 4 bases at J, with 8 bases in the middle. CDR3 length equals 14 residues. Germline CDR1 is SGHRS and CDR2 is YFSETQ. The CDR3 DNA sequence: TGCGCCAGCAGCTTGGCCCGGGATTACAATGAGCAGTTCTTC. Protein: CASSLARDYNEQFF.

This rearrangement joins TRBV5-1 to TRBJ1-1; 9 bases map to TRBD1. The CDR3 is made up of 13 amino acids. Germline trimming cut 5 bases from V and 4 bases from J; bases unmatched to any gene: 3. Germline V gives CDR1 SGHRS, CDR2 YFSETQ. CDR3 in amino acids: CASRGTGPTEAFF. DNA for the CDR3: TGCGCCAGCAGGGGGACAGGGCCCACTGAAGCTTTCTTT. The full variable domain, its missing parts supplied by reference TRBV5-1 and TRBJ1-1, is KAGVTQTPRYLIKTRGQQVTLSCSPISGHRSVSWYQQTPGQGLQFLFEYFSETQRNKGNFPGRFSGRQFSNSRSEMNVSTLELGDSALYLCASRGTGPTEAFFGQGTRLTVV.

Comment on this clone: One end of the junction varies from germline; a read error may be responsible. V usage is TRBV15 and J usage is TRBJ2-3; TRBD1 might be the D (6 bases). The length of the CDR3 is 11 residues. In germline, CDR1 is LNHNV, CDR2 YYDKDF (reference sequence). The CDR3 here is CATSREADRSF. The CDR3 DNA sequence: TGTGCCACCAGCAGGGAAGCTGACAGGTCTTTT.

The chain has TRBV28 and TRBJ1-6; 7 bases match TRBD1. V dropped 7 bases and J dropped 6; count of bases not matched to a gene: 9. Per germline, CDR1 MDHEN and CDR2 SYDVKM. This CDR3 has 15 amino acids. The CDR3 nucleotides read TGTGCCAGCAAAAAGCGGGACAGAACTAATTCACCCCTCCACTTT. It encodes CASKKRDRTNSPLHF.

The rearrangement links TRBV19 to TRBJ2-1, with D hard to call. Trimming took off 4 bases at V and 4 bases at J, with 8 bases between the two ends. Germline V gene sequence: CDR1 LNHDA, CDR2 SQIVND (reference sequence). This CDR3 comprises 13 residues. CDR3 bases: TGTGCCAGTAGTACCGGGCCATACAATGAGCAGTTCTTC. It yields the protein CASSTGPYNEQFF.

The genes are TRBV19 and TRBJ1-2; tentatively, D is TRBD1 (5 bases). There are 16 residues in the CDR3. Trimming took off 7 bases at V and 3 bases at J, with 21 bases between the two ends. Germline assignment: CDR1 LNHDA and CDR2 SQIVND (reference sequence). CDR3 sequence: CASNPGGGAGDYGYTF. The CDR3 DNA reads as TGTGCCAGTAACCCAGGAGGAGGGGCAGGAGACTATGGCTACACCTTC.

The rearrangement joins TRBV6-1 to TRBJ2-7, with D possibly matching TRBD2 (6 bases). Trimming shortened V by 2 bases and J by 2 bases, and 16 bases separated the two germline ends. The germline V gene has CDR1 MNHNS and CDR2 SASEGT. The CDR3 covers 16 residues. Written as DNA, the CDR3 is TGTGCCAGCAGTGAAACGGTGGATAGCGGAGCCTACGAGCAGTACTTC. Translation gives CASSETVDSGAYEQYF.

This chain connects TRBV3-1 (or the pseudogene TRBV3-2) to TRBJ2-6; D unclear. The CDR3 runs to 14 residues. CDR1 is LGHDT, CDR2 YNNKEL, per germline (reference sequence). The V end was cut by 2 bases, the J end by 1 base, with 3 bases between. The CDR3, as DNA: TGTGCCAGCAGCCAAACATCTGGGGCCAACGTCCTGACTTTC. Protein product: CASSQTSGANVLTF.

The rearrangement uses TRBV4-1 and TRBJ2-5; D tentatively reads TRBD1 or TRBD2 (5 bases each). The germline V and J ends were trimmed by 4 bases and 4 bases, with 22 bases remaining between them. The germline gives CDR1 MGHRA, CDR2 YSYEKL. CDR3 length equals 17 residues. CDR3 nucleotide sequence: TGCGCCAGCAGCCTTTCCACTATACCGGCTGGGGGAGAGACCCAGTACTTC. It yields the protein CASSLSTIPAGGETQYF.

The rearrangement joins TRBV7-2 to TRBJ2-6, with TRBD2 matching over 7 bases. The CDR3 has 15 residues. CDR1 SGHTA and CDR2 FQGNSA come from the germline V gene. Unmatched junction bases numbered 5, after V lost 8 bases and J lost 1 base. Here the CDR3 reads CASSRGVSGANVLTF. CDR3 DNA: TGTGCCAGCTCCCGGGGGGTGTCTGGGGCCAACGTCCTGACTTTC.

The rearrangement joins TRBV24-1 to TRBJ2-1, with 8 bases aligning to TRBD2. This CDR3 has 15 amino acids. V lost 5 bases to trimming and J lost 4 bases; unmatched junction nucleotides: 6. In germline, CDR1 is KGHDR, CDR2 SFDVKD. This chain's CDR3 is CATSVSGSSYNEQFF. The DNA for the CDR3 is TGTGCCACCAGTGTGAGCGGGAGCTCATACAATGAGCAGTTCTTC.

Only one count was recorded for this clone. The chain carries TRBV19 and TRBJ1-2; 9 bases align to TRBD1. V shed 7 bases and J 6 bases; nucleotides not matched to a gene: 15. Germline assignment: CDR1 LNHDA and CDR2 SQIVND (reference sequence). The CDR3 runs to 16 residues. CDR3 residues: CASNPGQGQMVDGYTF. The CDR3 nucleotides read TGTGCCAGTAACCCGGGACAGGGCCAAATGGTGGATGGCTACACCTTC. Filled out from reference TRBV19 and TRBJ1-2, the complete variable domain reads DGGITQSPKYLFRKEGQNVTLSCEQNLNHDAMYWYRQDPGQGLRLIYYSQIVNDFQKGDIAEGYSVSREKKESFPLTVTSAQKNPTAFYLCASNPGQGQMVDGYTFGSGTRLTVV.

The V call is TRBV18, the J call TRBJ2-7; 9 positions agree with TRBD1. After removal of 4 bases from V and 4 bases from J, the junction contained 5 bases not matched to a gene. Germline V CDR1 and CDR2: KGHSH, LQKENI. The CDR3 loop spans 14 amino acids. This CDR3 reads CASSHPGQGYEQYF. CDR3 coding DNA: TGTGCCAGCTCACACCCGGGACAGGGATACGAGCAGTACTTC.

The chain is built from TRBV6-5 and TRBJ1-1; 11 nucleotides match TRBD1. Looked up from germline, CDR1 is MNHEY and CDR2 is SVGAGI. With 5 bases clipped from V and 4 bases from J, the junction kept 6 bases outside the gene matches. The CDR3 spans 15 residues. The CDR3 coding sequence is TGTGCCAGCAGTCGAGCGGGACAGGGGGGCACTGAAGCTTTCTTT. This encodes CASSRAGQGGTEAFF.

J is TRBJ2-1 and V is TRBV9; 12 bases match TRBD2. Trimming took 5 bases from V and 2 from J; bases not matched to a gene: 14. CDR3 length equals 19 residues. Germline CDR1 and CDR2: SGDLS and YYNGEE. The CDR3 reads CASSPEDTTSGRTYNEQFF. CDR3 coding DNA: TGTGCCAGCAGTCCAGAAGACACGACTAGCGGGAGAACCTACAATGAGCAGTTCTTC.

The rearrangement uses TRBV28 and TRBJ1-5; D is undetermined. This CDR3 is 17 amino acids long. The germline gives CDR1 MDHEN, CDR2 SYDVKM. The V end was cut by 3 bases, the J end by 0 bases, with 15 bases between. The CDR3 is CASSLGKDLDSNQPQHF. CDR3 sequence (DNA): TGTGCCAGCAGTTTGGGGAAGGATTTAGATAGCAATCAGCCCCAGCATTTT.

The table lists this clone with a count of one. The chain couples TRBV29-1 to TRBJ2-7; 8 positions agree with TRBD2. This CDR3 is 11 amino acids long. Germline assignment: CDR1 SQVTM and CDR2 ANQGSEA. V lost 6 bases, J lost 5 bases, and 3 bases stayed unmatched. CDR3 sequence reads: CSVRLANEQYF. The DNA for the CDR3 is TGCAGCGTGAGACTAGCGAACGAGCAGTACTTC.

This clone was seen just once. J is TRBJ2-7 and V is TRBV27; D not certain. The CDR3 has 14 amino acids. In germline, CDR1 is MNHEY, CDR2 SMNVEV (reference sequence). Trimming pared 3 bases from V and 4 bases from J, leaving 13 bases between. The DNA of the CDR3 is TGTGCCAGCAGTTTCGGTAGTAGTTCGTACGAGCAGTACTTC. This sequence encodes CASSFGSSSYEQYF.

The chain joins TRBV7-2 to TRBJ1-5; D possibly corresponds to TRBD1 (6 bases). The CDR3 has 15 amino acids. Germline loops: CDR1 SGHTA, CDR2 FQGNSA. Trimming removed 5 bases at V and 0 bases at J, with 11 bases between. CDR3 nucleotides: TGTGCCAGCAGCACACAGGGAGTTAGCAATCAGCCCCAGCATTTT. Translated: CASSTQGVSNQPQHF.

The chain joins TRBV4-2 to TRBJ2-1; D gene ambiguous. CDR1 and CDR2 from the germline V gene are LGHNA and YNFKEQ. V was pared by 0 bases and J by 8 bases, with 11 bases between. This CDR3 comprises 14 residues. The CDR3 DNA reads as TGTGCCAGCAGCCAAGAAACTAAGCGCGATGAGCAGTTCTTC. Translated: CASSQETKRDEQFF.

CDR3 region: CASSLGLAGNNEQFF. Here the CDR3 DNA reads TGTGCCAGCAGCTTAGGACTAGCGGGGAACAATGAGCAGTTCTTC. The chain uses TRBV7-2 and TRBJ2-1; TRBD2 matches at 11 bases. This CDR3 has 15 residues. The V gene end was trimmed by 1 base and the J gene end by 5 bases; junction bases not matched to a gene: 1. Germline CDR1 reads SGHTA; CDR2 reads FQGNSA.

This clone has a single count. The chain carries TRBV11-1 and TRBJ2-4; D is uncertain. Germline V gives CDR1 SGHAT, CDR2 FQDESV (reference sequence). This CDR3 spans 15 amino acids. Deletions cut 1 base from V and 0 bases from J, with 7 bases between. CDR3 loop: CASSLGPSAKNIQYF. The CDR3 region has the DNA TGTGCCAGCAGCTTAGGACCCTCAGCCAAAAACATTCAGTACTTC.

The chain combines TRBV4-2 with TRBJ2-5; 14 bases fit TRBD2. The CDR3 runs 16 residues. Germline loops: CDR1 LGHNA, CDR2 YNFKEQ. J gave up 5 bases and V 4 bases, and 6 bases lay outside the gene matches. CDR3 in amino acids: CASSRQTSGRGETQYF. For the CDR3, the DNA is TGTGCCAGCAGCCGACAGACTAGCGGGAGGGGGGAGACCCAGTACTTC.

The chain carries TRBV6-6 and TRBJ2-1, with 8 positions matching TRBD2. With 11 bases clipped from V and 2 bases from J, the junction kept 5 bases outside the gene matches. Germline CDR1 reads MNHNY; CDR2 reads SVGAGI (reference sequence). This CDR3 spans 13 amino acids. The CDR3 protein is CASGGRAYNEQFF. The DNA of the CDR3 is TGTGCCTCGGGAGGGAGGGCCTACAATGAGCAGTTCTTC.

This clone has a handful of counts. The J gene is TRBJ2-7, the V gene TRBV7-9; D gene ambiguous. Trimming took 6 bases from V and 7 from J, leaving 16 bases between them. This CDR3 contains 13 residues. Germline V gives CDR1 SEHNR, CDR2 FQNEAQ (reference sequence). The chain's CDR3 is CASRDGLVWEQYF. Here the CDR3 DNA reads TGTGCCAGCAGGGACGGCCTAGTGTGGGAGCAGTACTTC.

This sequence joins TRBV19 and TRBJ2-1; no definite D call. With 3 bases removed from V and 0 bases from J, the gap between germline ends came to 9 bases. This CDR3 has 15 amino acids. The germline gives CDR1 LNHDA, CDR2 SQIVND (reference sequence). This CDR3 reads CASSIRVSSYNEQFF. The CDR3 bases are TGTGCCAGTAGTATTCGAGTTAGCTCCTACAATGAGCAGTTCTTC.